The present T cell receptor beta chain was sequenced within a study of shared clonotypes between healthy human individuals. The data were produced by immunoSEQ multiplex PCR, yet TCRdb's version contains in-frame clones alone and is incomplete. This table holds over 2 million clones, about nine tenths found once. In its sample, this clone was seen once. V shed 1 base and J shed 5 bases, with 12 bases lying between them. Germline CDR1 is SGHRS and CDR2 is YFSETQ. The CDR3 loop spans 14 amino acids. Specimen: naive CD4+ T cells from PBMCs. The subset is: CD45RA+ positively selected. The V gene is TRBV5-1, the J gene TRBJ1-1; perhaps TRBD1 as D (6 bases). The TCR comes from a man aged 18 to 35 in good health. Some clones in this sample may be carry-over from other donors' samples. The CDR3 is CASSLWGAWTEAFF. The CDR3 DNA reads as TGCGCCAGCAGCTTGTGGGGGGCTTGGACTGAAGCTTTCTTT.